Presented here are 20 T cell receptor beta chains from one specimen sequenced in a study of cytomegalovirus exposure and HLA in healthy donors. Amplification used 60 Vbeta primers and 13 Jbeta primers. Measured with immunoSEQ multiplex PCR; TCRdb has only the in-frame clones, and not every one. The sample holds about 90,000 clones; roughly 58% are singletons and the top ten take around 5.5%. Sequencing was carried out using PBMCs. These receptors came from a woman in her 30s in good health and CMV-seropositive.

V usage is TRBV18 and J usage is TRBJ2-5; 7 nucleotides align to TRBD1. The J call may be faulty, since TRBJ2-7 better matches the DNA end. Germline-derived CDR1 and CDR2 are KGHSH and LQKENI. The CDR3 is made up of 14 amino acids. The CDR3 protein is CASSPGQPAYEQYF. CDR3 DNA: TGTGCCAGCTCACCGGGACAGCCGGCCTACGAGCAGTACTTC.

This chain links TRBV6-1 with TRBJ2-2, with D possibly TRBD1 on 6 matching bases. V was shortened by 6 bases and J by 3 bases, with 11 bases between the two germline ends. This CDR3 is built from 14 residues. The germline V gene encodes CDR1 MNHNS and CDR2 SASEGT. The CDR3 coding sequence is TGTGCCAGCAGGGGGGACAAGGACACCGGGGAGCTGTTTTTT. Its translation: CASRGDKDTGELFF.

This chain links TRBV19 with TRBJ1-5; TRBD1 matches at 11 bases. Germline V lookup: CDR1 LNHDA, CDR2 SQIVND (reference sequence). This CDR3 has 13 amino acids. The V and J ends lost 5 bases and 11 bases, in that order; junction bases with no gene match: 5. The CDR3 protein is CASSPGQGDTQHF. CDR3 bases: TGTGCCAGTAGTCCGGGACAGGGGGATACCCAGCATTTT.

The chain is built from TRBV7-6 and TRBJ2-5; TRBD2 matches 7 bases. There are 15 residues in the CDR3. Germline V lookup: CDR1 SGHVS, CDR2 FNYEAQ. The V segment lost 5 bases and the J segment 5 bases; nucleotides outside the gene matches: 11. The CDR3 nucleotides are TGTGCCAGCAGCCCGGGACCGCGGGGGATTGAGACCCAGTACTTC. Residues: CASSPGPRGIETQYF. Filled out from reference TRBV7-6 and TRBJ2-5, the complete variable domain reads GAGVSQSPRYKVTKRGQDVALRCDPISGHVSLYWYRQALGQGPEFLTYFNYEAQQDKSGLPNDRFSAERPEGSISTLTIQRTEQRDSAMYRCASSPGPRGIETQYFGPGTRLLVL.

The DNA for the CDR3 is TGTGCCAGCAGCTCGATAGGGACAGGGGCCAGAGGCTACACCTTC. The encoded protein is CASSSIGTGARGYTF. The V gene is TRBV5-5, the J gene TRBJ1-2; 10 nucleotides line up with TRBD1. Per the germline V gene, CDR1 is SGHKS and CDR2 is YYEKEE (reference sequence). This CDR3 has 15 amino acids. Unmatched junction bases numbered 10, after V lost 3 bases and J lost 8 bases.

The genes are TRBV27 and TRBJ1-1; 10 bases agree with TRBD1. Germline V gene lookup returns CDR1 MNHEY and CDR2 SMNVEV (reference sequence). CDR3 length equals 15 residues. V dropped 5 bases and J dropped 0; count of bases not matched to a gene: 3. This chain's CDR3 is CASSPGQGMNTEAFF. The CDR3 coding sequence is TGTGCCAGCAGTCCGGGACAGGGGATGAACACTGAAGCTTTCTTT.

Regarding this clone: The sample carries other DNA sequences with the same CDR3. J is TRBJ1-3 and V is TRBV7-2; no clear D. CDR1 is SGHTA and CDR2 is FQGNSA in the germline V gene. This CDR3 is built from 15 residues. The V and J ends lost 0 bases and 2 bases respectively, with 8 bases between them. CDR3 coding DNA: TGTGCCAGCAGCTTAGCTGAGACTGCTGGAAACACCATATATTTT. Translation: CASSLAETAGNTIYF.

The CDR3 loop is CASSVGTGANYGYTF. As DNA, the CDR3 is TGTGCCAGCAGCGTTGGGACAGGGGCAAACTATGGCTACACCTTC. The chain uses TRBV9 and TRBJ1-2; 10 nucleotides match TRBD1. With 2 bases clipped from V and 2 bases from J, the junction kept 3 bases outside the gene matches. Germline V gene lookup returns CDR1 SGDLS and CDR2 YYNGEE. This CDR3 has 15 amino acids.

The J gene is TRBJ1-5, the V gene TRBV30; 8 bases align to TRBD1. The junction had 6 bases not matched to a gene; V was cut back by 4 bases and J by 4 bases. CDR1 and CDR2 from the germline V gene are GTSNPN and SVGIG (reference sequence). This CDR3 region has 14 residues. CDR3 DNA sequence: TGTGCCTGGAATGGACAGGGATTAAATCAGCCCCAGCATTTT. This gives the protein CAWNGQGLNQPQHF. The full variable domain, in which reference TRBV30 and TRBJ1-5 provide the parts outside the CDR3, is SQTIHQWPATLVQPVGSPLSLECTVEGTSNPNLYWYRQAAGRGLQLLFYSVGIGQISSEVPQNLSASRPQDRQFILSSKKLLLSDSGFYLCAWNGQGLNQPQHFGDGTRLSIL.

The rearrangement uses TRBV14 and TRBJ1-4; 7 bases align to TRBD1. V gave up 4 bases and J gave up 6 bases; unmatched junction bases: 11. Per germline, CDR1 SGHDN and CDR2 FVKESK. The CDR3 is made up of 16 amino acids. CDR3 DNA: TGTGCCAGCAGCCCTTCAGGGACAGCAAACTATGAAAAACTGTTTTTT. Its protein product is CASSPSGTANYEKLFF.

The chain links TRBV13 to TRBJ2-3, with D possibly matching TRBD1 (6 bases). The CDR3 loop spans 13 amino acids. In germline, CDR1 is PRHDT, CDR2 FYEKMQ (reference sequence). The V and J ends lost 5 bases and 7 bases respectively, with 13 bases between them. The CDR3 loop reads CASSPGQSNTQYF. CDR3 sequence (DNA): TGTGCCAGCAGCCCAGGACAGTCCAATACGCAGTATTTT.

This sequence joins TRBV18 and TRBJ1-2, with D possibly TRBD1 on 6 matching bases. The germline V gene encodes CDR1 KGHSH and CDR2 LQKENI. Trimming took 4 bases from V and 8 from J, leaving 11 bases between them. The CDR3 sequence is 12 residues long. The CDR3 here is CASSLSTGGYTF. CDR3 nucleotides: TGTGCCAGCTCACTTAGTACAGGGGGCTACACCTTC.

The chain is built from TRBV11-2 and TRBJ1-6, with a possible D match to TRBD1 (6 bases). This CDR3 is built from 15 residues. V lost 6 bases and J lost 6, with 15 bases in between. CDR1 SGHAT and CDR2 FQNNGV come from the germline V gene. CDR3 coding DNA: TGTGCCAGCAGTTCCCAGGGGAACAGTAATTCACCCCTCCACTTT. This encodes CASSSQGNSNSPLHF.

The gene calls are TRBV27 and TRBJ1-5, with D possibly matching TRBD1 (6 bases). The ends were cut back, 0 bases at V and 4 bases at J, with 10 bases in the middle. The CDR3 runs 15 residues. CDR1 and CDR2 from the germline V gene are MNHEY and SMNVEV (reference sequence). CDR3 DNA sequence: TGTGCCAGCAGTTTATCGCCCGACAGGAATCAGCCCCAGCATTTT. This gives the protein CASSLSPDRNQPQHF.

V usage is TRBV5-1 and J usage is TRBJ2-7; the match to TRBD1 covers 11 bases. Trimming at V came to 0 bases and at J to 6 bases, leaving 5 bases not matched to a gene. This CDR3 region has 15 residues. Germline V gene lookup returns CDR1 SGHRS and CDR2 YFSETQ. The CDR3: CASSLEGQGVSEQYF. CDR3 bases: TGCGCCAGCAGCTTGGAGGGACAGGGGGTTTCCGAGCAGTACTTC. Complete variable domain (other parts from reference TRBV5-1 and TRBJ2-7): KAGVTQTPRYLIKTRGQQVTLSCSPISGHRSVSWYQQTPGQGLQFLFEYFSETQRNKGNFPGRFSGRQFSNSRSEMNVSTLELGDSALYLCASSLEGQGVSEQYFGPGTRLTVT.

V and J are TRBV5-4 and TRBJ1-3; a weak D match, TRBD1 (5 bases). CDR1 is SGHNT, CDR2 YYREEE, per germline (reference sequence). The CDR3 is made up of 15 amino acids. Trimming stripped 4 bases from V and 4 bases from J, with 15 bases between. The CDR3 bases are TGTGCCAGCAGCGCGGAGCGGGACCTCGGAAACACCATATATTTT. Translated, it gives CASSAERDLGNTIYF.

This chain connects TRBV5-4 to TRBJ2-1; weak D call: TRBD1 (6 bases). The V end was cut by 2 bases, the J end by 8 bases, with 11 bases between. Germline CDR1 SGHNT, CDR2 YYREEE (reference sequence). The CDR3 has 13 amino acids. The CDR3 protein is CASSLNRVDEQFF. In DNA, the CDR3 is TGTGCCAGCAGCTTAAACAGGGTAGATGAGCAGTTCTTC.

The rearrangement joins TRBV29-1 to TRBJ2-3; 7 bases line up with TRBD1. CDR3 length: 14 residues. V trimming: 0 bases; J trimming: 4 bases; junction bases outside the gene matches: 4. Germline CDR1 is SQVTM and CDR2 is ANQGSEA. CDR3 in DNA: TGCAGCGTTGAAGATCGGGGACAGTCAGATACGCAGTATTTT. Protein sequence: CSVEDRGQSDTQYF.

This clone came up once. The identical CDR3 is also encoded by other nucleotide sequences in the sample. CDR3 in DNA: TGTGCCAGCTCCCCTATGAACACTGAAGCTTTCTTT. Its protein is CASSPMNTEAFF. The chain joins TRBV18 to TRBJ1-1; D unclear. The CDR3 is made up of 12 amino acids. V lost 6 bases and J lost 0, with 5 bases in between. CDR1 and CDR2 (germline): KGHSH, LQKENI.

This rearrangement joins TRBV9 to TRBJ2-7, with TRBD2 matching over 9 bases. CDR3 length equals 15 residues. V shed 0 bases and J 6 bases; nucleotides not matched to a gene: 7. The germline CDR1 and CDR2 sequences are SGDLS and YYNGEE. The CDR3 protein is CASSVGSGGPCEQYF. CDR3 DNA sequence: TGTGCCAGCAGCGTAGGGAGCGGGGGGCCCTGCGAGCAGTACTTC.